These 9 T cell receptor beta chains originate from one sample sequenced in a study of beta chain features in type 1 diabetes. Expressed TCRB transcripts were sequenced, since all the RNA that had been isolated was reverse transcribed. TCRdb keeps only in-frame clones here, not all; method: immunoSEQ multiplex PCR. Among hundreds of thousands of clones listed, around 16% were seen once. The sequencing sample was made of naive CD4+ T cells from blood. Receptors were obtained from a man aged 18-30 years in good health.

V is TRBV27 and J is TRBJ1-2; 7 positions agree with TRBD1. Trimming removed 6 bases from V and 4 bases from J; junction bases left unmatched: 8. The CDR3 is made up of 14 amino acids. Germline CDR1 and CDR2: MNHEY and SMNVEV (reference sequence). CDR3: CASSVDRELYGYTF. The CDR3 region has the DNA TGTGCCAGCAGCGTTGACAGGGAGCTCTATGGCTACACCTTC.

V and J are TRBV30 and TRBJ1-2; 7 bases map to TRBD1. Trimming took 8 bases from V and 4 from J; bases not matched to a gene: 4. There are 11 residues in the CDR3. Germline V gives CDR1 GTSNPN, CDR2 SVGIG (reference sequence). The CDR3 protein is CATNRGYGYTF. CDR3 sequence (DNA): TGTGCCACGAACAGGGGCTATGGCTACACCTTC.

Only a few counts were recorded for this clone. The chain couples TRBV4-2 to TRBJ1-1; tentatively, D is TRBD1 (5 bases). The germline CDR1 and CDR2 sequences are LGHNA and YNFKEQ. V shed 3 bases and J shed 0 bases, with 20 bases lying between them. The CDR3 sequence is 18 residues long. CDR3 DNA: TGTGCCAGCAGCCATCACCAGGCCGGGCGAGGGGTGAACACTGAAGCTTTCTTT. Translated, it gives CASSHHQAGRGVNTEAFF.

The CDR3 nucleotides read TGTGCCAGCAGTTTGGTTGGAGCTAACTATGGCTACACCTTC. This codes for CASSLVGANYGYTF. The V gene is TRBV28, the J gene TRBJ1-2; D uncertain. Germline V gives CDR1 MDHEN, CDR2 SYDVKM. The V and J ends lost 3 bases and 0 bases respectively, with 8 bases between them. The CDR3 has 14 residues.

The rearrangement joins TRBV6-5 to TRBJ2-3, with D perhaps TRBD2 (5 bases). The CDR3 extends over 15 amino acids. Germline CDR1 is MNHEY and CDR2 is SVGAGI. V dropped 5 bases and J dropped 0 bases, with 12 bases sitting between them. In nucleotides, the CDR3 is TGTGCCAGCAGTCCCATAGCGTTTAGCACAGATACGCAGTATTTT. This encodes CASSPIAFSTDTQYF.

This clone occurred a few times. The genes are TRBV12-5 and TRBJ2-5; the D gene is possibly TRBD1 (5 bases). In germline, CDR1 is LGHNT, CDR2 FRNRAP. V was trimmed by 0 bases and J by 5 bases, leaving 22 bases between them. The CDR3 runs to 18 residues. The CDR3 nucleotides are TGTGCTAGTGGTTTGGTAGTTTCGGAATTGGAATGGGGCGAGACCCAGTACTTC. Translated: CASGLVVSELEWGETQYF.

The V call is TRBV7-9, the J call TRBJ2-1, with 8 nucleotides matching TRBD2. CDR1 and CDR2 from the germline V gene are SEHNR and FQNEAQ (reference sequence). The trim removed 5 bases at V and 4 bases at J, leaving 13 bases unmatched. The CDR3 contains 17 residues. This CDR3 is CASSPDLSGTRYNEQFF. In DNA form, the CDR3 reads TGTGCCAGCAGCCCCGACCTTAGCGGGACGCGATACAATGAGCAGTTCTTC.

In this sample, this clone turned up a few times. The genes are TRBV30 and TRBJ2-7, with D perhaps given as TRBD1 or TRBD2 (5 bases each). With 1 base removed from V and 7 bases from J, the gap between germline ends came to 20 bases. CDR3 length equals 15 residues. Germline V gives CDR1 GTSNPN, CDR2 SVGIG (reference sequence). The CDR3 DNA reads as TGTGCCTGGAGTGAGAATGGGGACCCATTGAGGGAGCAGTACTTC. Protein: CAWSENGDPLREQYF.

A few counts support this clone. The rearrangement joins TRBV4-3 to TRBJ2-2; D is uncertain. The CDR3 is 16 amino acids. Germline V gene data show CDR1 as LGHNA and CDR2 as YSLEER. V was trimmed by 4 bases and J by 0 bases, leaving 12 bases between them. The CDR3 loop is CASSRKGSANTGELFF. The CDR3, as DNA: TGCGCCAGCAGCCGTAAAGGGTCCGCGAACACCGGGGAGCTGTTTTTT.